This record concerns one T cell receptor (beta chain) sequence. Which antigen it targets is not known. One base away there is no much larger clone; base qualities are not given. In Seattle, one collaborating source enrolled patients while the infection was active and tracked those patients longitudinally over the course of disease. Each collaborating institution followed its own protocols to collect whole blood in K2EDTA tubes. For TCRbeta analysis, collaborators shipped samples as frozen whole blood, isolated PBMCs, or DNA extracted from either of those sample types. The sample is drawn from a study of blood T cell repertoires in COVID-19 (dated by TCRdb to 2018 to 2020). Context from the whole study: Samples from collaborators originated in the United States, Italy and Spain and spanned both the acute and convalescent phases of COVID-19. The samples were drawn from the first 160 participants of the ongoing ImmuneRACE study and from over a thousand subjects provided by 6 global collaborators. The dataset comprised deeply sampled blood TCRbeta repertoires from subjects exposed to, actively infected with, or recovered from COVID-19. The material from the prospective study consisted of cDNA or gDNA derived from T cells, B-cell-depleted T cells, or PBMCs. The repertoires were made available in a free public database intended to serve as a resource for research on the immune response to SARS-CoV-2. A de-identified subject ID, COVID-19 status, age in years and sex were almost always included in the sample metadata. Where available, HLA class I and class II types were obtained from metadata supplied by the sample provider rather than from assay-based typing. The research as a whole found: The amount of clinical and demographic metadata varied by source and participant and was provided uncurated.

The immunoSEQ Assay, a bias-controlled multiplex PCR, was used to amplify TCRbeta CDR3 regions from genomic DNA. Processing in the source paper ran as follows. Within the assay, amplification of reference gene primers was used to estimate how many nucleated cells each sample contained. To quantify the absolute abundance of each unique TCRbeta CDR3 rearrangement, sequence reads were collapsed and filtered. For each sample, productive Simpson clonality was calculated as the square root of Simpson's diversity index across productive rearrangements. TCRdb's version of the immuneACCESS table is confined to in-frame rearrangements and falls short of the full clone set. An unresolved V gene accounts for under half of the shortfall where checked; the remainder is of unknown origin. V, J and clone size are taken as reported in that table, and D and trimming were inferred from the DNA itself. Recorded for this sample are some 220,000 clones; 83% of them occurred a single time. Jointly, the top ten make up about 1.3% of the sample.

Based on the germline V gene (reference sequence), the CDR1 and CDR2 sequences are SGHNT and YYREEE. V ends up 3 bases short and J 2 bases short, with an unmatched junction base count of 7. The CDR3 starts with the cysteine, ends with the phenylalanine, and has 16 residues. The CDR3 DNA has 48 bases and is translated from base 1. This clonotype was sampled from a woman in her 30s with COVID-19, enrolled during active disease. The chain joins TRBV5-4 to TRBJ1-3; TRBD1 fits 8 bases in the junction. The sequencing input was peripheral blood. The CDR3 region reads CASSSKTGATGNTIYF. The nucleotide sequence is given as TGTGCCAGCAGCTCAAAGACAGGGGCGACTGGAAACACCATATATTTT.